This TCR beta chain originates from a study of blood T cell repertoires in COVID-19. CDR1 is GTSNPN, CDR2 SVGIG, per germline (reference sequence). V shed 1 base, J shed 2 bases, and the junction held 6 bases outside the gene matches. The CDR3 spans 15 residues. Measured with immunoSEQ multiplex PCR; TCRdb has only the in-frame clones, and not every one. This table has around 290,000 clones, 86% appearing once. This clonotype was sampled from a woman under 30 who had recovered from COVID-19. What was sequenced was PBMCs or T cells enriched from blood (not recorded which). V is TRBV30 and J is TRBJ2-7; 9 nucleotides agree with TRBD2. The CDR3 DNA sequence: TGTGCCTGGAGTGCTCTGGCGGGGGGGCCCTACGAGCAGTACTTC. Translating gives CAWSALAGGPYEQYF.